This TCR beta chain was captured in a study of blood T cell repertoires in COVID-19. Source study methods: Nucleated cell number was recorded as an estimate derived from reference gene primer amplification. TCRdb's copy holds only in-frame clones and misses some; the assay was immunoSEQ multiplex PCR. V and J calls and clone size are as listed in that table; D and trimming were resolved from the DNA. In the table there are over 90,000 clones, about nine tenths of which are singletons. CDR1 MRHNA and CDR2 SNTAGT come from the germline V gene. The CDR3 length is 15 residues. The V segment lost 6 bases and the J segment 2 bases; nucleotides outside the gene matches: 3.

The V and J genes are TRBV6-4 and TRBJ2-2; 10 nucleotides align to TRBD2. The sequence came from a man aged 45-60 years with acute or convalescent COVID-19. The sample consisted of peripheral blood. The CDR3: CASSSSGGNTGELFF. The CDR3 nucleotides are TGTGCCAGCAGCTCTAGCGGGGGAAACACCGGGGAGCTGTTTTTT.